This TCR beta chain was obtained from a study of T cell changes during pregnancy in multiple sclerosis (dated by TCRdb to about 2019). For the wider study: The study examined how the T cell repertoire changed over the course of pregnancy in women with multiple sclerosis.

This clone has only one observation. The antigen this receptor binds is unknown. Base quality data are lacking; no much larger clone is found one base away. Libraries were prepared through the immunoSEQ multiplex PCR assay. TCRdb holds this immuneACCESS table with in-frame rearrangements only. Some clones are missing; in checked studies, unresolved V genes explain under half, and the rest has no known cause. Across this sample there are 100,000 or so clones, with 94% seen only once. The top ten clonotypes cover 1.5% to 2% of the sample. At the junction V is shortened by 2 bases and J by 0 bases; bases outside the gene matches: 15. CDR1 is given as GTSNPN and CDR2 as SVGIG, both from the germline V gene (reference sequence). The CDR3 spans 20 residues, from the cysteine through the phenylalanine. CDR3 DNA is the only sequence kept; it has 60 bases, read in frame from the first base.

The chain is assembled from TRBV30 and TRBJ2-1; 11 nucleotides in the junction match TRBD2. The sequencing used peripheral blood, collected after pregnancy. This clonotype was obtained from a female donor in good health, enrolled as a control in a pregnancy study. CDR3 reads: CAWSPPTGTSGRGSYNEQFF. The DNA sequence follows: TGTGCCTGGAGTCCCCCCACTGGGACTAGCGGCAGGGGCTCCTACAATGAGCAGTTCTTC.